This T cell receptor (beta chain) was recorded in a study of blood T cell repertoires in COVID-19. The overall study: There were acute and convalescent COVID-19 samples, and they came from the United States, Italy and Spain.

In Cohort 3, a recovered donor had either two negative PCRs, clearance, or symptom resolution. Per the authors' pipeline: Nucleated cell counts were estimated from reference gene primer amplification. Sequencing was performed with immunoSEQ multiplex PCR; in TCRdb, only in-frame clones are kept and a portion is missing. Clone size and V and J calls were adopted from that table, with D and trimming inferred from the DNA. The top ten clones hold 11% of a sample with over 200,000 clones, 87% of them seen once. Germline CDR1 reads MRHNA; CDR2 reads SNTAGT. The CDR3 extends over 19 amino acids. Trimming cost V 2 bases and J 3 bases, with 23 bases left between them.

The chain employs TRBV6-4 and TRBJ1-5, with D hard to call. The sequenced sample was PBMCs or T cells enriched from blood (not recorded which). The clonotype originates from a man aged 25-45 years who had recovered from COVID-19. The CDR3 protein is CASSDPELGRAATNQPQHF. The CDR3 nucleotides read TGTGCCAGCAGTGACCCTGAGTTAGGGAGGGCCGCAACCAATCAGCCCCAGCATTTT.